This T cell receptor (beta chain) derives from a study of immune evolution from preneoplasia to lung adenocarcinoma. Turning to the study itself: HLA loss of heterozygosity: approximately 7.5% AIS, about 15% MIA, more than 25% ADC, none AAH. Study results and caveats: Later-stage lesions seemingly showed higher T cell density and diversity than normal lung. Normal lung had the highest top T cell clone frequencies.

Profiled with immunoSEQ multiplex PCR; TCRdb holds only in-frame clones, not every one. The data contain about 3,600 clones, over 70% of them seen just once; the ten biggest clones take up approximately 19%. V shed 6 bases and J shed 8 bases, with 17 bases lying between them. Germline-derived CDR1 and CDR2 are SGDLS and YYNGEE. The CDR3 consists of 14 residues. This clone was observed a few times. Its specificity is unknown. Premalignant or tumor cells were enriched by macro-dissection after pathologic assessment. The receptor was isolated from a person aged 55-85 years with lung adenocarcinoma. The V gene is TRBV9, the J gene TRBJ2-2; tentatively, D is TRBD1 (5 bases). Sequenced: FFPE minimally invasive lung adenocarcinoma tissue. The CDR3 nucleotides read TGTGCCAGCACCGGCCCCTGGACATCAGGGGAGCTGTTTTTT. This encodes CASTGPWTSGELFF.